The 23 T cell receptor beta chains in this list originate from one sample, sequenced in a study of read filtering for tumor transcriptome and immune sequencing. The library was built from about 370 ng RNA with molecular barcoded adaptors for alpha/delta and beta/gamma chains. TCRdb re-called the reads with MiXCR, one entry per CDR3 protein. The data show about 50,000 distinct CDR3 sequences, roughly 20% seen once. The sequenced sample consisted of a population of CD138-negative cells sorted from bone marrow. The receptor source for this set is a donor older than 35 with multiple myeloma.

Remarks on this clonotype: Possible read error: a much larger clone is one base away. The CDR3 does not end in the conserved phenylalanine or tryptophan, so this is likely a read error. The gene calls are TRBV12-3 or TRBV12-4 and TRBJ1-1; D gene unclear. Trimming stripped 5 bases from V and 1 base from J, with 2 bases between. This CDR3 comprises 11 residues. The CDR3 loop is CASSPNTEAFL. DNA of the CDR3: TGTGCCAGCAGTCCGAACACTGAAGCTTTCCTT.

This clonotype is classed as medium-sized (0.01 to 0.1%). The J gene is TRBJ2-1, the V gene TRBV18; D is perhaps TRBD2 (6 bases). Trimming removed 0 bases at V and 3 bases at J, with 15 bases between. The germline gives CDR1 KGHSH, CDR2 LQKENI. CDR3 length equals 17 residues. The chain's CDR3 is CASSPPGLRDHYNEQFF. As DNA, the CDR3 is TGTGCCAGCTCACCACCGGGTCTGCGGGACCACTACAATGAGCAGTTCTTC.

Comment on this clonotype: A read error may produce the germline difference seen at one junction end. The chain has TRBV20-1 and TRBJ2-1, with 7 bases aligning to TRBD2. CDR1 and CDR2 from the germline V gene are DFQATT and SNEGSKA (reference sequence). CDR3 length: 14 amino acids. The CDR3 here is CSAKRGGRHNEQLF. DNA for the CDR3: TGTAGTGCTAAAAGGGGAGGGCGCCACAATGAGCAGTTATTC.

A word on this clonotype: A much larger clone is a single base away; this may be a read error. The chain recombines TRBV28 with TRBJ2-7; 11 nucleotides line up with TRBD2. In germline, CDR1 is MDHEN, CDR2 SYDVKM. CDR3 length: 13 amino acids. CDR3 residues: CASRGLAAYGQYF. The CDR3 nucleotides read TGTGCCAGCAGGGGACTAGCGGCCTACGGGCAGTACTTC.

This clonotype came up many times. The chain has TRBV7-2 and TRBJ2-7; D is unresolved. The germline V and J ends were trimmed by 5 bases and 6 bases, with 17 bases remaining between them. The CDR3 sequence is 14 residues long. Germline CDR1 reads SGHTA; CDR2 reads FQGNSA. The CDR3 sequence is CASSPINTTPEQYF. The CDR3 DNA reads TGTGCCAGCAGCCCTATTAATACCACCCCCGAGCAGTACTTC.

This clonotype showed up just a few times. The V call is TRBV6-2 or TRBV6-3, the J call TRBJ2-7; D gene uncertain. The CDR3 sequence is 15 residues long. Germline assignment: CDR1 MNHEY and CDR2 SVGEGT. Trimming removed 0 bases at V and 3 bases at J, with 12 bases between. The CDR3 sequence: CASSYSMSNYYEQYF. The CDR3 DNA is TGTGCCAGCAGTTACTCGATGAGCAATTACTACGAGCAGTACTTC.

On this clonotype itself: This likely came from a read error, as a far larger clone is one base away. The chain couples TRBV6-6 to TRBJ2-1, with D unclear. The CDR3 covers 17 residues. CDR1 and CDR2 from the germline V gene are MNHNY and SVGAGI (reference sequence). The CDR3 sequence: CASSYSISAYGRNEQLF. The CDR3 DNA sequence: TGTGCCAGCAGTTACTCGATTTCCGCTTACGGTCGCAATGAGCAGCTCTTC.

The chain recombines TRBV13 with TRBJ1-1; possible D gene TRBD1, 5 bases. CDR1 is PRHDT and CDR2 is FYEKMQ in the germline V gene (reference sequence). The length of the CDR3 is 17 residues. V dropped 0 bases and J dropped 5 bases, with 19 bases sitting between them. CDR3 sequence: CASSLGEGPDAGTEAFF. CDR3 bases: TGTGCCAGCAGCTTAGGTGAAGGTCCCGATGCAGGGACTGAAGCTTTCTTT.

The sample holds many counts of this clonotype. The rearrangement uses TRBV7-8 and TRBJ2-7, with 7 positions matching TRBD2. Looked up from germline, CDR1 is SGHVS and CDR2 is FQNEAQ. Trimming removed 3 bases from V and 5 bases from J; junction bases left unmatched: 7. This CDR3 is built from 14 residues. CDR3 coding DNA: TGTGCCAGCAGCTTTGCGGGGGAGGTCGACGAGCAGTACTTC. This codes for CASSFAGEVDEQYF.

This clonotype has ten or more counts. The rearrangement joins TRBV29-1 to TRBJ2-7; no reliable D call. The CDR3 sequence is 14 residues long. Trimming removed 5 bases at V and 4 bases at J, with 18 bases between. Germline loops: CDR1 SQVTM, CDR2 ANQGSEA. In DNA, the CDR3 is TGCAGCGTTCGGAAGGACGCCCATGCGTACGAGCAGTACTTC. Translated, it gives CSVRKDAHAYEQYF.

V and J are TRBV5-1 and TRBJ2-5; unclear D gene. CDR3 length: 12 amino acids. V was cut by 5 bases and J by 5 bases, with 10 bases left in between. Germline CDR1 SGHRS, CDR2 YFSETQ. Here the CDR3 reads CASSGAMETQYF. The CDR3 DNA reads as TGCGCCAGCAGTGGAGCCATGGAGACCCAGTACTTC.

This clonotype was seen a few times. The junction departs from germline at one end; a sequencing error may be responsible. This rearrangement joins TRBV6-5 to TRBJ1-1, with a weak D call TRBD1 (6 bases). Per germline, CDR1 MNHEY and CDR2 SVGAGI. The CDR3 is 14 amino acids. CDR3 sequence reads: CAGSYQQGTTEAFF. The CDR3 nucleotides read TGTGCCGGCAGTTACCAACAGGGCACCACTGAAGCTTTCTTT.

There are many counts of this clonotype. V and J are TRBV20-1 and TRBJ2-5; D is perhaps TRBD2 (6 bases). CDR1 and CDR2 from the germline V gene are DFQATT and SNEGSKA (reference sequence). The germline V and J ends were trimmed by 6 bases and 1 base, with 12 bases remaining between them. The CDR3 runs 13 residues. Here the CDR3 reads CSAKDYFQETQYF. CDR3 sequence (DNA): TGCAGTGCGAAGGACTATTTCCAAGAGACCCAGTACTTC.

A note on this clonotype: This sequence is one base from a far larger clone and is likely a read error. The chain combines TRBV6-1 with TRBJ2-2; 7 bases match TRBD1. With V trimmed by 6 bases and J by 6 bases, 7 bases remained unmatched. Germline CDR1 reads MNHNS; CDR2 reads SASEGT. This CDR3 spans 14 amino acids. CDR3 nucleotide sequence: TGTGCCAGCAGAGGTACAGGGGACGCCGGGGAGCTGTTTTTT. Protein: CASRGTGDAGELFF.

This clonotype was recorded at least ten times. The gene calls are TRBV6-2 or TRBV6-3 and TRBJ2-7; 10 nucleotides line up with TRBD2. After removal of 6 bases from V and 0 bases from J, the junction contained 5 bases not matched to a gene. This CDR3 region has 15 residues. The germline CDR1 and CDR2 sequences are MNHEY and SVGEGT. CDR3 DNA sequence: TGTGCCAGCAGAAAACTAGCGGGATTCTCCTACGAGCAGTACTTC. Translating gives CASRKLAGFSYEQYF.

Of note for this clonotype: Since no conserved phenylalanine or tryptophan closes the CDR3, a read error is the likely cause. The gene calls are TRBV27 and TRBJ2-2; D gene uncertain. The CDR3 is made up of 11 amino acids. In germline, CDR1 is MNHEY, CDR2 SMNVEV (reference sequence). V shed 4 bases and J shed 6 bases, with 3 bases lying between them. CDR3 loop: CASSSAGELFI. The CDR3 DNA reads TGTGCCAGCAGTTCAGCCGGGGAGCTGTTTATT.

A note on this clonotype: The conserved phenylalanine or tryptophan is not found at the CDR3 terminus, so this likely reflects a read error. J is TRBJ2-2 and V is TRBV6-4; unclear D gene. The V and J ends lost 6 bases and 3 bases respectively, with 11 bases between them. The CDR3 has 14 residues. The germline gives CDR1 MRHNA, CDR2 SNTAGT. The chain's CDR3 is CASSDDGDTGELFL. CDR3 DNA sequence: TGTGCCAGCAGCGATGATGGAGACACCGGGGAGCTGTTTCTT.

This clonotype counts as medium-sized. The chain couples TRBV28 to TRBJ2-1; D remains unclear. CDR1 is MDHEN, CDR2 SYDVKM, per germline. This CDR3 spans 11 amino acids. Trimming stripped 6 bases from V and 6 bases from J, with 6 bases between. The CDR3 loop is CASSLGNEQFF. The DNA for the CDR3 is TGTGCCAGCAGCTTAGGCAATGAGCAGTTCTTC.

This clonotype was observed many times. The chain employs TRBV5-1 and TRBJ2-3, with TRBD2 matching 9 bases. The CDR3 is 15 amino acids. Germline V gives CDR1 SGHRS, CDR2 YFSETQ. V shed 4 bases, J shed 0 bases, and the junction held 3 bases outside the gene matches. CDR3 sequence reads: CASSVGTSSTDTQYF. The CDR3 bases are TGCGCCAGCAGCGTTGGGACTAGCAGCACAGATACGCAGTATTTT.

The rearrangement links TRBV12-3 or TRBV12-4 to TRBJ2-5; 7 nucleotides line up with TRBD2. The CDR3 runs 14 residues. After removal of 3 bases from V and 5 bases from J, the junction contained 6 bases not matched to a gene. The CDR3 protein is CASSLVAGAETQYF. The CDR3 DNA sequence: TGTGCCAGCAGTTTGGTGGCGGGAGCGGAGACCCAGTACTTC.

This clonotype was counted ten times or more. This sequence joins TRBV4-3 and TRBJ2-7; 8 bases fit TRBD1. With V trimmed by 1 base and J by 4 bases, 6 bases remained unmatched. The CDR3 length is 15 residues. Germline V gene data show CDR1 as LGHNA and CDR2 as YSLEER. The CDR3 bases are TGCGCCAGCAGCCAAGCCGGGACAGGACATTACGAGCAGTACTTC. Its translation: CASSQAGTGHYEQYF.

This clonotype was recorded many times. This chain joins TRBV29-1 and TRBJ1-1; D gene ambiguous. Trimming took off 4 bases at V and 0 bases at J, with 9 bases between the two ends. Per the germline V gene, CDR1 is SQVTM and CDR2 is ANQGSEA. The CDR3 spans 13 residues. The CDR3 coding sequence is TGCAGCGTTGGGAACACCCTGAACACTGAAGCTTTCTTT. As protein: CSVGNTLNTEAFF.

This clonotype showed up just a few times. This chain links TRBV20-1 with TRBJ2-1; 7 bases agree with TRBD1. Germline CDR1 and CDR2: DFQATT and SNEGSKA (reference sequence). V lost 4 bases to trimming and J lost 6 bases; unmatched junction nucleotides: 6. The CDR3 is 13 amino acids. CDR3: CSAIRGLSNEQFF. Written as DNA, the CDR3 is TGCAGTGCTATAAGGGGGCTGAGCAATGAGCAGTTCTTC.